The text below deals with one T cell receptor beta chain. The antigen is not known. The source of the sample is a study of lymphopenia after photon versus proton radiotherapy. Study-wide results and caveats: Authors raise, but do not show, better survival with proton therapy. Under photons, naive T cells and diversity fell while effector/memory populations rose.

Method: immunoSEQ multiplex PCR; TCRdb's copy keeps in-frame clones and lacks some. The sample has roughly 45,000 clones, about 85% seen once. The sample here was peripheral blood, taken from a patient treated with photon-based radiotherapy. The sequence was collected from a man between 40 and 49 years old with gastric cancer.

The CDR3 DNA is TGTGCCAGCAGCCGAGGCACTGGGGCCAGGACCGGGGAGCTGTTTTTT. It yields the protein CASSRGTGARTGELFF. The genes are TRBV7-2 and TRBJ2-2; a weak D match, TRBD1 (5 bases). The V and J ends lost 5 bases and 5 bases respectively, with 18 bases between them. The CDR3 covers 16 residues. CDR1 and CDR2 from the germline V gene are SGHTA and FQGNSA.